This TCR beta chain originates from a study of T cell responses to AZD1222 COVID-19 vaccine. Germline V gene data show CDR1 as SGHDT and CDR2 as YYEEEE. The CDR3 extends over 15 amino acids. Losses at the gene ends were 3 bases for V and 5 bases for J; bases not matched to a gene: 10. The protocol was immunoSEQ multiplex PCR, while the TCRdb copy is restricted to in-frame clones and leaves out a portion. The sample holds about 140,000 clones, approximately 93% seen once. Study-wide points: With dominance at 160-218 and 743-854, vaccine-associated CD4 TCRs spanned spike.

To note about this clone: No antigen is known for it.

The V and J genes are TRBV5-6 and TRBJ1-1; TRBD1 matches at 7 bases. This receptor was obtained from an adult in good health. This specimen consisted of peripheral blood, obtained on day 0 of MenACWY control vaccination. The CDR3 here is CASSSPHRGETEAFF. The CDR3 nucleotides read TGTGCCAGCAGCTCACCCCACAGGGGAGAAACTGAAGCTTTCTTT.